This entry lists 16 T cell receptor beta chains sequenced from one sample in a study of T cell repertoires in cytomegalovirus infection. Using its own MiXCR run on the reads, TCRdb lists one record per CDR3 protein. Of around 770,000 distinct CDR3 sequences detected, under 35% appear once; the ten largest clones hold about 12%. Their target antigens are unknown. The specimen comprised cultured CD8+ T cells from PBMCs, sampled from culture after CMV antigen stimulation. These receptors were collected from a human donor in good health (CMV status not recorded). Some clones in this sample may be carry-over from other donors' samples.

The chain joins TRBV27 to TRBJ2-1, with TRBD1 matching 7 bases. The germline V gene encodes CDR1 MNHEY and CDR2 SMNVEV (reference sequence). The CDR3 is made up of 15 amino acids. J was trimmed by 0 bases and V by 5 bases; bases with no gene match: 4. This CDR3 reads CASSRGGRSYNEQFF. Written as DNA, the CDR3 is TGTGCCAGCAGTAGAGGGGGCCGCTCCTACAATGAGCAGTTCTTC.

The V gene is TRBV5-8, the J gene TRBJ2-6; 12 bases are a match to TRBD1. V was clipped by 3 bases and J by 2 bases; unmatched bases: 3. Germline values: CDR1 SGHTS, CDR2 YDEGEE. The CDR3 has 17 residues. This CDR3 reads CASSWGQGAPGANVLTF. DNA for the CDR3: TGTGCCAGCAGCTGGGGACAGGGGGCGCCTGGGGCCAACGTCCTGACTTTC.

The genes are TRBV7-9 and TRBJ2-3, with TRBD1 identical over 9 bases. CDR1 and CDR2 from the germline V gene are SEHNR and FQNEAQ (reference sequence). V lost 5 bases, J lost 4 bases, and 7 bases stayed unmatched. This CDR3 has 15 amino acids. The CDR3 is CASSLWTGAADTQYF. DNA of the CDR3: TGTGCCAGCAGCCTCTGGACAGGGGCCGCAGATACGCAGTATTTT.

The chain couples TRBV28 to TRBJ1-1; 7 bases map to TRBD1. V gave up 3 bases and J gave up 4 bases; unmatched junction bases: 11. CDR1 MDHEN and CDR2 SYDVKM come from the germline V gene. The CDR3 runs 16 residues. The CDR3 DNA reads as TGTGCCAGCAGTTTGGCCGGGCCGACAGGGCCCACTGAAGCTTTCTTT. Amino acid sequence: CASSLAGPTGPTEAFF.

In its sample, this clonotype was seen many times. V usage is TRBV19 and J usage is TRBJ1-1; D uncertain. The CDR3 totals 13 residues. Germline assignment: CDR1 LNHDA and CDR2 SQIVND (reference sequence). The V end was cut by 9 bases, the J end by 0 bases, with 11 bases between. This CDR3 reads CASSMTLNTEAFF. CDR3 bases: TGTGCCAGCAGCATGACTTTGAACACTGAAGCTTTCTTT.

There are a few counts of this clonotype. The chain is built from TRBV9 and TRBJ1-4; D possibly corresponds to TRBD1 (5 bases). V was cut by 4 bases and J by 1 base, with 11 bases left in between. Germline V gene lookup returns CDR1 SGDLS and CDR2 YYNGEE. The CDR3 extends over 15 amino acids. Written as DNA, the CDR3 is TGTGCCAGCAGCCTGACCGGGGGAACTAATGAAAAACTGTTTTTT. As protein: CASSLTGGTNEKLFF. Supplemented by reference TRBV9 and TRBJ1-4, the full variable domain reads DSGVTQTPKHLITATGQRVTLRCSPRSGDLSVYWYQQSLDQGLQFLIQYYNGEERAKGNILERFSAQQFPDLHSELNLSSLELGDSALYFCASSLTGGTNEKLFFGSGTQLSVL.

This clonotype was counted at least ten times. The chain combines TRBV20-1 with TRBJ1-1; TRBD1 matches 7 bases. Germline values: CDR1 DFQATT, CDR2 SNEGSKA (reference sequence). V was clipped by 1 base and J by 11 bases; unmatched bases: 13. The CDR3 runs to 14 residues. The CDR3 loop reads CSARADRDSIDAFF. CDR3 sequence (DNA): TGCAGTGCTAGAGCCGACAGGGACTCTATTGACGCTTTCTTT.

In the case of this clonotype: Being one base from a much bigger clone, this may be a read error. The chain couples TRBV7-6 to TRBJ2-7, with 8 bases aligning to TRBD1. CDR1 is SGHVS, CDR2 FNYEAQ, per germline. V lost 4 bases to trimming and J lost 3 bases; unmatched junction nucleotides: 5. The CDR3 sequence is 14 residues long. Here the CDR3 DNA reads TGTGCCAGCAGCTACGGACAGGGCTACTACGAGCAGTACTTC. Protein: CASSYGQGYYEQYF.

The rearrangement links TRBV19 to TRBJ1-2; D gene uncertain. V shed 4 bases and J shed 4 bases, with 10 bases lying between them. The CDR3 consists of 13 residues. CDR1 and CDR2 from the germline V gene are LNHDA and SQIVND (reference sequence). The CDR3 protein is CASSTKGGYGYTF. CDR3 DNA: TGTGCCAGTAGTACGAAAGGCGGCTATGGCTACACCTTC.

The genes are TRBV7-9 and TRBJ1-4; perhaps TRBD1 as D (6 bases). Germline CDR1 SEHNR, CDR2 FQNEAQ (reference sequence). V lost 4 bases to trimming and J lost 0 bases, with 21 bases between them. The CDR3 length is 19 residues. This CDR3 is CASSWVGGGFRATNEKLFF. The CDR3 nucleotides read TGTGCCAGCAGCTGGGTCGGGGGGGGCTTCCGTGCAACTAATGAAAAACTGTTTTTT.

V gene TRBV11-2 combines with J gene TRBJ2-1, with 9 bases that match TRBD2. The CDR3 has 16 residues. V was pared by 2 bases and J by 2 bases, with 4 bases of the junction left unmatched. CDR1 and CDR2 (germline): SGHAT, FQNNGV. The CDR3 loop reads CASSLFAGGAYNEQFF. As DNA, the CDR3 is TGTGCCAGCAGCTTATTTGCGGGGGGGGCCTACAATGAGCAGTTCTTC.

This chain joins TRBV5-6 and TRBJ2-7, with 7 bases identical to TRBD1. Germline trimming cut 4 bases from V and 2 bases from J; bases unmatched to any gene: 6. In germline, CDR1 is SGHDT, CDR2 YYEEEE. This CDR3 contains 14 residues. The CDR3 reads CASSPWGQTYEQYV. The DNA for the CDR3 is TGTGCCAGCAGCCCGTGGGGACAGACCTACGAGCAGTACGTC.

This clonotype was detected ten times or more. This CDR3 is CASSTHPIGQDLSYNSPLHF. The DNA for the CDR3 is TGTGCCAGCAGCACCCACCCAATCGGGCAGGACCTCTCCTATAATTCACCCCTCCACTTT. The rearrangement joins TRBV7-2 to TRBJ1-6; D unclear. CDR3 length equals 20 residues. The germline gives CDR1 SGHTA, CDR2 FQGNSA. V was pared by 5 bases and J by 0 bases, with 23 bases between.

The chain employs TRBV2 and TRBJ2-2, with 10 bases fitting TRBD1. CDR1 is SNHLY, CDR2 FYNNEI, per germline. The CDR3 spans 13 residues. With 11 bases clipped from V and 1 base from J, the junction kept 1 base outside the gene matches. CDR3 sequence (DNA): TGTGCCGGACAGGGGGGGAACACCGGGGAGCTGTTTTTT. It specifies CAGQGGNTGELFF. The full variable domain, its missing parts supplied by reference TRBV2 and TRBJ2-2, is EPEVTQTPSHQVTQMGQEVILRCVPISNHLYFYWYRQILGQKVEFLVSFYNNEISEKSEIFDDQFSVERPDGSNFTLKIRSTKLEDSAMYFCAGQGGNTGELFFGEGSRLTVL.

This chain connects TRBV7-3 to TRBJ2-2, with D possibly TRBD2 on 5 matching bases. This CDR3 region has 14 residues. Germline-derived CDR1 and CDR2 are SGHTA and FQGTGA. The V end was cut by 5 bases, the J end by 6 bases, with 13 bases between. This chain's CDR3 is CASSPNPGAGELFF. The CDR3 DNA reads as TGTGCCAGCAGCCCGAACCCCGGGGCCGGGGAGCTGTTTTTT.

V and J are TRBV12-5 and TRBJ2-2; 9 bases match TRBD1. The junction had 8 bases not matched to a gene; V was cut back by 7 bases and J by 5 bases. The V gene's germline CDR1 is LGHNT and CDR2 FRNRAP. This CDR3 has 15 residues. CDR3 DNA sequence: TGTGCTAGTGACCCCGGGACAGGGAGTACCGGGGAGCTGTTTTTT. Translation: CASDPGTGSTGELFF.